This T cell receptor (beta chain) appears in the sequencing data of a study of molecular identifiers for immune sequencing clone quantification (dated by TCRdb to 2017 to 2018). As for the study more broadly: In a replicate experiment, RNA from roughly 18,000 or 92,000 naive CD8 T cells was split into five aliquots, four of which were sequenced. This methods study used CD8 T cells to benchmark TCR RNA copy counting and molecular-identifier clustering-based TCR repertoire sequencing (MIDCIRS).

A word on this clonotype: Its target antigen remains unknown. No quality values exist for individual bases; no much larger clone is one base distant.

The investigation overall reported the following: In CMV-specific effector cells, clones with more than 20 RNA copies accounted for over 97% of molecules, whereas in naive cells such clones accounted for under 1%. Spiked-in Jurkat TCR RNA equivalent to a single cell was reported to be detectable even among approximately 1 million naive CD8 T cells. The sizes of highly expanded clones could end up underestimated when identical TCR molecules share a barcode. When barcode sub-clustering was left out, chimeric consensus sequences inflated TCR diversity, with chimeras reaching as high as 47%. Modeling gave about three recovered TCR RNA copies per cell versus around 10 by digital PCR, implying roughly 29% capture efficiency. The naive libraries included spiked-in Jurkat TCR RNA (about ten copies' worth), and this Jurkat TCR RNA is not part of the donor repertoire.

Receptor amplification or capture employed PCR. TCRdb shows the sequencer as NextSeq 500. Bulk TCR libraries were generated as previously described, with the TCR primers listed in Table S5 used. Purification of total RNA was performed with the Qiagen AllPrep DNA/RNA kit. Reads from multiple sequencing runs of the same library were pooled before analysis. On the authors' methods: Reads were retained only if their TCR constant sequence matched exactly, and those retained reads were trimmed to 150 nt and grouped according to their 12-nt molecular barcodes. Within each barcode group, reads were sub-clustered at a 15% Levenshtein threshold, and quality-weighted consensus sequences were built per RNA molecule. Non-functional sequences were removed, as were lower-count sequences one edit away from another. Barcode sub-clusters with fewer than 20% of the maximum read count were removed, based on fitting two negative binomial distributions. TCRdb cleaned the public reads at Q25 with fastp, built clones with MiXCR and kept in-frame beta chains. When rows share a CDR3 protein, they turn into one entry using the most common DNA and genes. V and J calls and clone size were set by TCRdb, not the authors. Here the sample has around 320,000 distinct CDR3 sequences; about a quarter occur a single time. The top ten hold 0.65% to 0.75% of the sample.

Libraries of naive CD8 T cells were built from around 18,000 to 910,000 sorted cells, with 10%, 30% or 50% of the purified RNA used. Naive CD8 T cells, defined as CD8+CD4-CCR7+CD45RA+, were FACS-sorted into RLT Plus buffer on a BD FACSAria II. To test detection sensitivity, Jurkat RNA equivalent to more than 9 TCR copies was spiked into samples of roughly 20,000-1,000,000 naive CD8 T cells. CD8 T cells were enriched with RosetteSep CD8+ T Cell Enrichment Cocktail and Ficoll-Paque, followed by ACK red cell lysis. The specimen sequenced was naive CD8+ T cells from blood, with Jurkat cell RNA spiked in. What the cell subset or site label conveys for this sample: FACS-sorted CD8+CD4-CCR7+CD45RA+ naive T cells. The receptor comes from a human donor in good health. Some libraries in this study had Jurkat cell RNA spiked in.

The DNA is as follows: TGTGCCAGCAGGAAGGACATCGGGACTGAATACCGCTCCTACGAGCAGTACTTC. This codes for CASRKDIGTEYRSYEQYF. The sequence is built from TRBV6-2 or TRBV6-3 and TRBJ2-7; a tentative D call is TRBD2 (6 bases match). The germline V gene supplies CDR1 MNHEY and CDR2 SVGEGT. CDR3 length: 18 amino acids, cysteine to phenylalanine. Here the CDR3 DNA is all that survives: 54 bases in frame from base 1. V loses 6 bases, J loses 0 bases, and the germline ends lie 24 bases apart.